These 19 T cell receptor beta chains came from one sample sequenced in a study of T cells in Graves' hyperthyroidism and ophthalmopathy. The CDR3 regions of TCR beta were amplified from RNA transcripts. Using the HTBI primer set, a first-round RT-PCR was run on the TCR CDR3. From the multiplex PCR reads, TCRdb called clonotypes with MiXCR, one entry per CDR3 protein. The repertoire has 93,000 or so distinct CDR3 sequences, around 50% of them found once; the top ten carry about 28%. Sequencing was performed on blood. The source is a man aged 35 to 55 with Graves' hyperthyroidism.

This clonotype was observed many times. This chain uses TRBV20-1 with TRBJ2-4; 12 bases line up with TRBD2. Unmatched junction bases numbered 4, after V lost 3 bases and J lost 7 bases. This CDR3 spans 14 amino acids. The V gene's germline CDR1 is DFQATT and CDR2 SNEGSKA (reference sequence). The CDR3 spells CSASRLAGGNIQYF. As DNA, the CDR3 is TGCAGTGCTAGTCGTCTAGCGGGAGGGAACATTCAGTACTTC.

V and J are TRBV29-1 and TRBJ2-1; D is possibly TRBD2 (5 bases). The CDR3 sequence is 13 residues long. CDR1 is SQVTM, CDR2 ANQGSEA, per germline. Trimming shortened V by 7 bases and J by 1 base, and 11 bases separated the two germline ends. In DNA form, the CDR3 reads TGCAGCGAGAGCGGAATTTCCTACAATGAGCAGTTCTTC. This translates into CSESGISYNEQFF.

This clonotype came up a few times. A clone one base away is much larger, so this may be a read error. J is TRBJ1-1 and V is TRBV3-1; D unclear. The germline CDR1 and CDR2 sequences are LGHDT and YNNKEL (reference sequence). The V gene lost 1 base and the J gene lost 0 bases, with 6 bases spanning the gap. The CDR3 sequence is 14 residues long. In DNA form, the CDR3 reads TGTGCCAGCAGCCAAGCTGGGGTGAACACTGAAGCTTTCTTT. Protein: CASSQAGVNTEAFF.

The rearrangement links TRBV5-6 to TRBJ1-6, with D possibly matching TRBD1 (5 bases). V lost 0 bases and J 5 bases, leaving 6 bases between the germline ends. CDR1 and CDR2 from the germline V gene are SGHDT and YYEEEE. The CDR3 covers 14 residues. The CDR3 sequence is CASSLAGDNSPLHF. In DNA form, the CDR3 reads TGTGCCAGCAGCTTGGCGGGGGATAATTCACCCCTCCACTTT. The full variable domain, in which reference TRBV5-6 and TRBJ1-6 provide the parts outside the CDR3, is DAGVTQSPTHLIKTRGQQVTLRCSPKSGHDTVSWYQQALGQGPQFIFQYYEEEERQRGNFPDRFSGHQFPNYSSELNVNALLLGDSALYLCASSLAGDNSPLHFGNGTRLTVT.

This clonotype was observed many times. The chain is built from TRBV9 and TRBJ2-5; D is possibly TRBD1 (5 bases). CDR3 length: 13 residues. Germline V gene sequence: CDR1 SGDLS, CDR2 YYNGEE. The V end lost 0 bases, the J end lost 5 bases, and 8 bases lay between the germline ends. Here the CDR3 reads CASSVGTTETQYF. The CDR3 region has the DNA TGTGCCAGCAGCGTAGGGACAACGGAGACCCAGTACTTC.

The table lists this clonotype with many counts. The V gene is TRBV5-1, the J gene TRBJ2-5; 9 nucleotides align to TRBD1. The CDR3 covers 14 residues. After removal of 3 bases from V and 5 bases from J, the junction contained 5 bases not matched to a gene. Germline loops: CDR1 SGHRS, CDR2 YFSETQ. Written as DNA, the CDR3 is TGCGCCAGCAGCTGGACAGGGGAAGGGGAGACCCAGTACTTC. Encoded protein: CASSWTGEGETQYF.

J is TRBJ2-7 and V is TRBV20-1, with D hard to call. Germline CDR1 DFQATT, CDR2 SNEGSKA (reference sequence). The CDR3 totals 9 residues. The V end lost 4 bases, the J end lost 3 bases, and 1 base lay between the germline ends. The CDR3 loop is CSANYEQYF. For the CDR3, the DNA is TGCAGTGCTAACTACGAGCAGTACTTC.

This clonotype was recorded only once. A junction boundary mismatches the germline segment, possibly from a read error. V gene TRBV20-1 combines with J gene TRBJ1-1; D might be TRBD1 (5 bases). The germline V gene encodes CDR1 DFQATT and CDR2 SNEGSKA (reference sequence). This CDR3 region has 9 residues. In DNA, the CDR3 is TGCAGTGCTGGGACTGAGGCTTTCTTT. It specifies CSAGTEAFF.

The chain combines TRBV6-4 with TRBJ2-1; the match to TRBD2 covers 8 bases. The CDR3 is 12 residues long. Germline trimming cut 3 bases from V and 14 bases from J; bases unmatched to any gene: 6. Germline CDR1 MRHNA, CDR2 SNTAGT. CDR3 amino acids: CASSEGEREKFF. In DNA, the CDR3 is TGTGCCAGCAGTGAGGGGGAGCGGGAGAAGTTCTTC.

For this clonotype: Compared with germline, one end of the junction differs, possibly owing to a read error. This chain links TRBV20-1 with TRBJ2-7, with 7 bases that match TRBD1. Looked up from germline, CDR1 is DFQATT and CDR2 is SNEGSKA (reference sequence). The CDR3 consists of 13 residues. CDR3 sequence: CGARQGRTYEQYF. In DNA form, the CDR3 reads TGCGGTGCTCGACAGGGACGAACCTACGAGCAGTACTTC.

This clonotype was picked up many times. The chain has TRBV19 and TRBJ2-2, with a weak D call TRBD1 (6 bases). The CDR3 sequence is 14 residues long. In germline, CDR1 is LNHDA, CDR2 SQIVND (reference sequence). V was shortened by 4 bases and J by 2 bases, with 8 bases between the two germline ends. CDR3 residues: CASSRTVNTGELFF. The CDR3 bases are TGTGCCAGTAGTAGGACAGTAAACACCGGGGAGCTGTTTTTT.

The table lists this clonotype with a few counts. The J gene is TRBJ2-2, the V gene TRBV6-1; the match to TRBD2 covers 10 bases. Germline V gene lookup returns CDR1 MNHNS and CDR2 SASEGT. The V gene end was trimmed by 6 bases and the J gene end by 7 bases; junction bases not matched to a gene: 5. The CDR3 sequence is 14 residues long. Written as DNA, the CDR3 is TGTGCCAGCAGGTCCCTAGCGGGAGACGGGGAGCTGTTTTTT. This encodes CASRSLAGDGELFF.

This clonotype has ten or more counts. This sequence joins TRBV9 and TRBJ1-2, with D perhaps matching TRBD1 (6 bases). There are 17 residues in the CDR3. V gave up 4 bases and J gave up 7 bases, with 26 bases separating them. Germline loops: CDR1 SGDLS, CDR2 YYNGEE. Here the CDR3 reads CASSHPYGGRFGSGYTF. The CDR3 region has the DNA TGTGCCAGCAGCCACCCGTATGGGGGGCGCTTTGGTAGTGGCTACACCTTC.

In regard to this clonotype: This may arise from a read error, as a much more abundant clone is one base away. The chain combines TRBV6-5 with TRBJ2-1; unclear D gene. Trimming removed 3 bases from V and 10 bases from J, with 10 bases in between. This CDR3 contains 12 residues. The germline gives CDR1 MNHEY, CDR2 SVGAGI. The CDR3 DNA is TGTGCCAGCAGTTATTTTGGGAAGGAGCAGTTCTTC. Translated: CASSYFGKEQFF.

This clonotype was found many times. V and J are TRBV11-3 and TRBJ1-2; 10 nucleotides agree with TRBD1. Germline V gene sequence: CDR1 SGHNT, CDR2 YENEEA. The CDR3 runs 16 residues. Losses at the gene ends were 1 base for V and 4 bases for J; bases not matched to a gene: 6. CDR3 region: CASSLAQTGGAYGYTF. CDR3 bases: TGTGCCAGCAGCTTAGCCCAGACAGGGGGCGCCTATGGCTACACCTTC.

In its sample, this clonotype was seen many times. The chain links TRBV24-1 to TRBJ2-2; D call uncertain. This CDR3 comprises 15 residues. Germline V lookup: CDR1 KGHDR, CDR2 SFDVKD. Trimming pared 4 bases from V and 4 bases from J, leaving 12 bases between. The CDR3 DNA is TGTGCCACCAGTGACCCGACGGCGAGCACCGGGGAGCTGTTTTTT. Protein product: CATSDPTASTGELFF.

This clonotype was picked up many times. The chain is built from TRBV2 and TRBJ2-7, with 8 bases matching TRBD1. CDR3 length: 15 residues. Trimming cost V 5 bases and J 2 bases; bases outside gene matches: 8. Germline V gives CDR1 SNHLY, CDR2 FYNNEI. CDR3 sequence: CASSYDRGIAYEQYF. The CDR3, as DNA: TGTGCCAGCAGTTATGACAGGGGAATTGCCTACGAGCAGTACTTC.

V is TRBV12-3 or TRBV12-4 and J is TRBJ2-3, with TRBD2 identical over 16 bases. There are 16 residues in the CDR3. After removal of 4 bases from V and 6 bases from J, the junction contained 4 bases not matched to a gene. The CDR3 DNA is TGTGCCAGCAGTTATGGGACTAGCGGGAGGGTTGATACGCAGTATTTT. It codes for CASSYGTSGRVDTQYF.

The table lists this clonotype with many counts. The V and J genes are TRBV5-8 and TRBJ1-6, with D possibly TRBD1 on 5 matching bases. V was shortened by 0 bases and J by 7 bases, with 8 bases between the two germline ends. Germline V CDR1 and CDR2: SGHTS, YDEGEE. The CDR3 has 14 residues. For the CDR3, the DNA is TGTGCCAGCAGCTTGGCCAGGGTCAATTCACCCCTCCACTTT. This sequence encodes CASSLARVNSPLHF. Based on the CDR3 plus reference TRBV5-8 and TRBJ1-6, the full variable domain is EAGVTQSPTHLIKTRGQQATLRCSPISGHTSVYWYQQALGLGLQFLLWYDEGEERNRGNFPPRFSGRQFPNYSSELNVNALELEDSALYLCASSLARVNSPLHFGNGTRLTVT.